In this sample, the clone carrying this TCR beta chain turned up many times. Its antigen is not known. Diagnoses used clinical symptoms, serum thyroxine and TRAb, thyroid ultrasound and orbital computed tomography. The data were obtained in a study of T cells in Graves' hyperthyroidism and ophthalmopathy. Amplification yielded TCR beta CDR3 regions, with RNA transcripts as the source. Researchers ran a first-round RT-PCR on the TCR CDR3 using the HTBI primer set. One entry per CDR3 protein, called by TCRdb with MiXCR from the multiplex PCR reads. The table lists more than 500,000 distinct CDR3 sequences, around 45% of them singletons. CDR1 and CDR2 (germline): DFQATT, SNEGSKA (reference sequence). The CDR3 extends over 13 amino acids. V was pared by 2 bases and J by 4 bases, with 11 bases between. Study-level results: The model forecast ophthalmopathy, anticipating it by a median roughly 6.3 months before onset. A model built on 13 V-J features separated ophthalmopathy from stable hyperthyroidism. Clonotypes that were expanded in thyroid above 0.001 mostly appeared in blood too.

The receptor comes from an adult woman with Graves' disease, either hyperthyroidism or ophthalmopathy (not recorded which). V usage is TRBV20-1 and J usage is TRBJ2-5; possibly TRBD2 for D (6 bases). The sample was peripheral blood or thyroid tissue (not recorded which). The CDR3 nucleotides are TGCAGTGCTAGACCTAGCGCGAGAGAGACCCAGTACTTC. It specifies CSARPSARETQYF.